This note documents a single T cell receptor (beta chain) sequence. In the original processing: It was from reference gene primer amplification that nucleated cell counts were estimated. The assay was immunoSEQ multiplex PCR, and TCRdb's table has in-frame clones only and misses some. V and J calls and clone size follow that table, whereas D and trimming were derived from the DNA. The sample has some 290,000 clones; approximately 81% are singletons. Trimming shortened V by 5 bases and J by 11 bases, and 10 bases separated the two germline ends. The CDR3 runs to 10 residues. Germline values: CDR1 DFQATT, CDR2 SNEGSKA (reference sequence). The data originate from a study of blood T cell repertoires in COVID-19. Study details: Spain, Italy and the United States supplied samples that represented acute and convalescent COVID-19. PBMCs, B-cell-depleted T cells, or T cells provided the cDNA or gDNA that made up the material.

The sequenced sample consisted of peripheral blood. This receptor was identified in a woman aged 55-75 years with active or convalescent COVID-19. This chain joins TRBV20-1 and TRBJ1-5, with D tentatively TRBD1 (6 bases). The CDR3 nucleotides read TGCAGTGCTGGGGGGGCGGCCCAGCATTTT. Its protein product is CSAGGAAQHF.